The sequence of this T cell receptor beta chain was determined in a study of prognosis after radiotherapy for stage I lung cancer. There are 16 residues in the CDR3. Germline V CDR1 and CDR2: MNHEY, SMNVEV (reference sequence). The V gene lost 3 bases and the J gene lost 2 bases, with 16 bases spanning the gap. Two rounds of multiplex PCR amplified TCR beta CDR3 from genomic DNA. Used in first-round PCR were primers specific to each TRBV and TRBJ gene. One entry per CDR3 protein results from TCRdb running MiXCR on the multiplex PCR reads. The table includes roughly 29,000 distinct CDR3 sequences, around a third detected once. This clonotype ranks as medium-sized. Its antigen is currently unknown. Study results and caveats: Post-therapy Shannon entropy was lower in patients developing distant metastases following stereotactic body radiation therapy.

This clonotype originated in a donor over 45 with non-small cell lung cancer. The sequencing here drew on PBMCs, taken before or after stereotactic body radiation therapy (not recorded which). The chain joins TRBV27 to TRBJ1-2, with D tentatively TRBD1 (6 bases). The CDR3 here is CASSFHREMSNYGYTF. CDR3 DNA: TGTGCCAGCAGTTTTCACAGGGAGATGTCAAACTATGGCTACACCTTC.